This T cell receptor (beta chain) was retrieved from a study of graft-versus-host responses after intestinal transplantation. Clones were sequenced by immunoSEQ multiplex PCR, and TCRdb holds only the in-frame ones, with some missing. The sample shows about 110,000 clones, approximately 93% of them seen only once. Comments on this clone: The target antigen is unknown.

Germline values: CDR1 MDHEN, CDR2 SYDVKM. Trimming took off 7 bases at V and 3 bases at J, with 13 bases between the two ends. This CDR3 contains 14 residues. The V and J genes are TRBV28 and TRBJ2-1; D is ambiguous. The input for sequencing was unstimulated CD8+ T cells sorted from spleen or lymph node cells, taken before transplant. The receptor was isolated from a human donor who was the organ donor for an intestinal transplant. DNA of the CDR3: TGTGCCAGCACCACCGGGTTAGTCTACAATGAGCAGTTCTTC. It yields the protein CASTTGLVYNEQFF. Together with reference TRBV28 and TRBJ2-1, the CDR3 gives the full variable domain: DVKVTQSSRYLVKRTGEKVFLECVQDMDHENMFWYRQDPGLGLRLIYFSYDVKMKEKGDIPEGYSVSREKKERFSLILESASTNQTSMYLCASTTGLVYNEQFFGPGTRLTVL.